This T cell receptor beta chain was documented in a study of blood T cell repertoires in COVID-19. Generated by immunoSEQ multiplex PCR, the TCRdb table keeps only in-frame clones and is missing some. The sample contains about 480,000 clones, 87% of which appear only once. The CDR3 loop spans 14 amino acids. The germline gives CDR1 SGHRS, CDR2 YFSETQ. V lost 5 bases to trimming and J lost 0 bases; unmatched junction nucleotides: 4. This rearrangement joins TRBV5-1 to TRBJ1-1; 7 nucleotides align to TRBD1. Sample: PBMCs or T cells enriched from blood (not recorded which). This clonotype was sampled from a woman under 30 with acute COVID-19. The CDR3 sequence: CASRRQGLNTEAFF. CDR3 DNA sequence: TGCGCCAGCAGGAGACAGGGCTTGAACACTGAAGCTTTCTTT.